This TCR beta chain was sequenced during a study of T-cell reconstitution after alpha-beta-depleted transplantation in children (dated by TCRdb to the mid-2010s). Regarding the complete study: The study quantitatively tracked T-cell immune reconstitution after TCRalphabeta/CD19-depleted allogeneic hematopoietic cell transplantation in children using TCR repertoire profiling. Points the paper makes about the study in general: Hyperexpanded clone frequencies declined over subsequent months; after one year, T-cell counts and TCRbeta diversity were mostly attributed to newly produced T cells. In some patients, high TCRbeta diversity at day 60 was attributed to recipient T cells and intrathymic progenitors that had survived conditioning. The apparently early alphabetaT-cell count recovery about two months after transplant was reportedly dependent on only several hundred rapidly expanded clones derived from non-depleted graft cells.

Read against the paper, the sample's treatment or condition label means: allogeneic hematopoietic cell transplantation with graft depleted of TCRalphabeta T cells and CD19 B cells. The children who served as transplant recipients had been given grafts of TCRalphabeta/CD19-depleted allogeneic hematopoietic cells. Trimming costs V 6 bases and J 3 bases, and their ends lie 15 bases apart. CDR3 length: 16 amino acids, cysteine to phenylalanine. The read is trimmed to its CDR3 DNA, 48 bases read in frame from base 1. Ten or more counts support this clonotype. Its target antigen remains unknown. Nothing much larger sits one base from this clone, and base qualities are not available. Receptors were amplified or captured by PCR. The instrument given in TCRdb is Illumina HiSeq 2500. TCR library preparation used molecular barcoding, with unique molecular identifiers applied to normalize quantification of the TCRbeta repertoire. TCRdb took the public reads, trimmed them with fastp at Q25, ran MiXCR for clone calling and kept in-frame beta chains. Each entry is one CDR3 protein sequence, shown with its most common DNA and genes. A total of about 190,000 distinct CDR3 sequences appear in this sample, around 10% of them only once. Roughly 13% of the sample rests with the top ten.

The V gene is TRBV12-3 or TRBV12-4 and the J gene is TRBJ1-6, and TRBD1 may be the D gene, going by 6 matching bases. This specimen consisted of PBMCs, obtained before TCRalphabeta/CD19-depleted stem cell transplant. The receptor was isolated from a boy younger than 10 with acute myeloid leukemia, due to receive a stem cell transplant. In nucleotide form, the sequence is TGTGCCAGCAGCCGGACAGTCGGAAGCTATAATTCACCCCTCCACTTT. Its coded protein is CASSRTVGSYNSPLHF.